The following is a T cell receptor beta chain sequence with its context. Its antigen remains unidentified. The data were obtained in a study of cytomegalovirus exposure and HLA in healthy donors. PCR involved 60 Vbeta and 13 Jbeta primers. Clones were read by immunoSEQ multiplex PCR, and TCRdb kept only the in-frame ones, dropping some. This table holds 200,000 to 250,000 clones, over 65% found once. V shed 4 bases, J shed 6 bases, and the junction held 7 bases outside the gene matches. There are 15 residues in the CDR3. The germline CDR1 and CDR2 sequences are MDHEN and SYDVKM. Findings of the study overall: Follow-up analysis later connected one missense variant in DCLRE1C with trimming of TCR beta V- and J-genes. Reported findings show TCR beta sequences accurately forecast HLA-A and HLA-B alleles in most subjects. More clonal expansion characterized HLA-associated TCR beta chains than equally common others in a later analysis.

The TCR comes from a woman aged 60-70 years in good health and CMV-seropositive. Sequencing input: PBMCs. The chain uses TRBV28 and TRBJ1-4, with 8 bases that match TRBD1. The CDR3 bases are TGTGCCAGCAGTTCTGCCGCAGGGGGCGATGAAAAACTGTTTTTT. Translation gives CASSSAAGGDEKLFF.